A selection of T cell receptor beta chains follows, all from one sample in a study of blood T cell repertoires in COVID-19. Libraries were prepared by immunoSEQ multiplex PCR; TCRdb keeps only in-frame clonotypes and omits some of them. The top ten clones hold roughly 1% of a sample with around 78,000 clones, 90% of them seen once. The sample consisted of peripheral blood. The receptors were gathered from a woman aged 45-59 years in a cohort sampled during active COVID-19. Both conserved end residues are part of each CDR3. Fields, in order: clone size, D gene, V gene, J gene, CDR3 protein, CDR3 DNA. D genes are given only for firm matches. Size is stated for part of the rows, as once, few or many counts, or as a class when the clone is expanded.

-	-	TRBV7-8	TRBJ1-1	CASSLTRNLGTEAFF	TGTGCCAGCAGCTTAACTAGGAACCTGGGCACTGAAGCTTTCTTT
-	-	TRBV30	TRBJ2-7	CAWSVSRYEQYF	TGTGCCTGGAGTGTCTCCAGATACGAGCAGTACTTC
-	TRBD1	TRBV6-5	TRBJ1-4	CASSDRVPNEKLFF	TGTGCCAGCAGCGACAGGGTCCCTAATGAAAAACTGTTTTTT
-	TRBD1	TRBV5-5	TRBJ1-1	CASSRGQLNTEAFF	TGTGCCAGCAGCCGGGGACAGCTGAACACTGAAGCTTTCTTT
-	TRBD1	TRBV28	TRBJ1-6	CASRTGGNSPLHF	TGTGCCAGCCGAACAGGGGGGAATTCACCCCTCCACTTT
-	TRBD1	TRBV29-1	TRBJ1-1	CSVPGTGKTEAFF	TGCAGCGTTCCCGGGACAGGGAAGACTGAAGCTTTCTTT
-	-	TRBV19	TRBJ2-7	CASGDNSYEQYF	TGTGCCAGTGGGGACAACTCCTACGAGCAGTACTTC
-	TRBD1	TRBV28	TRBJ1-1	CATSIQGKNTEAFF	TGTGCCACTTCGATACAGGGGAAGAACACTGAAGCTTTCTTT
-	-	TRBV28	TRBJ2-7	CASTPRRVNSYEQYF	TGTGCCAGCACGCCCCGTCGGGTAAACTCCTACGAGCAGTACTTC
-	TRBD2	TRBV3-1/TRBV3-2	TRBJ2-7	CASRQGGDGTSASYEQYF	TGTGCCAGCAGGCAAGGCGGTGACGGGACTAGCGCTTCCTACGAGCAGTACTTC
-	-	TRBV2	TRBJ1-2	CASSGAGINYGYTF	TGTGCCAGCAGTGGGGCAGGCATTAACTATGGCTACACCTTC
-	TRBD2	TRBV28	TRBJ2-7	CASSSIAGSRGEQYF	TGTGCCAGCAGCTCTATAGCGGGATCTCGCGGCGAGCAGTACTTC
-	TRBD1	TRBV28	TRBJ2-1	CASSPAGQGGNEQFF	TGTGCCAGCAGTCCAGCGGGACAGGGGGGGAATGAGCAGTTCTTC
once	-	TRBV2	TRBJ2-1	CASRGGVPNNEQFF	TGTGCCAGCCGGGGCGGGGTGCCTAACAATGAGCAGTTCTTC
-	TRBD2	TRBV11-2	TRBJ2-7	CASSPTSGVRYF	TGTGCCAGCAGCCCGACTAGCGGGGTACGGTACTTC
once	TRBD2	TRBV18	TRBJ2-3	CASSPSEAGGTQYF	TGTGCCAGCTCACCGAGTGAGGCGGGGGGTACGCAGTATTTT